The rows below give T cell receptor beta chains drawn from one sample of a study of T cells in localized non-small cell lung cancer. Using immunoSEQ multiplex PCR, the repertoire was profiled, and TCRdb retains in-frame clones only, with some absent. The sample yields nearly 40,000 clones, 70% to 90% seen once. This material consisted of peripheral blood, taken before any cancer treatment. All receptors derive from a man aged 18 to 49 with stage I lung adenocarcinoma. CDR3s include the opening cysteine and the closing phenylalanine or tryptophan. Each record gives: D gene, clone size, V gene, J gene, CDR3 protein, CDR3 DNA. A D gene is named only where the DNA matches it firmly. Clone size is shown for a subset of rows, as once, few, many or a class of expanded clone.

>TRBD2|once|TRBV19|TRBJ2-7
CASSERVSSGASYEQYF
TGTGCCAGTAGTGAGAGAGTTTCTAGCGGGGCCTCCTACGAGCAGTACTTC
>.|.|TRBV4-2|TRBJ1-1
CASSPIGRSGGTEAFF
TGTGCCAGCAGCCCTATCGGTAGGAGTGGGGGCACTGAAGCTTTCTTT
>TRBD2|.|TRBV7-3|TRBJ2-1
CASSPRSGGFNEQFF
TGTGCCAGCAGCCCCCGGAGCGGGGGCTTCAATGAGCAGTTCTTC
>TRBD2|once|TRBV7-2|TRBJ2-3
CASSTTGTFGGDTQYF
TGTGCCAGCAGCACTACCGGGACCTTCGGGGGGGATACGCAGTATTTT
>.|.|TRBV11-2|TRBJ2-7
CASSLATGFGYEQYF
TGTGCCAGCAGCTTAGCAACGGGATTCGGGTACGAGCAGTACTTC
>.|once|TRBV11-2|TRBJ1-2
CASSLGFGGSNYGYTF
TGTGCCAGCAGCTTAGGCTTTGGCGGATCCAACTATGGCTACACCTTC
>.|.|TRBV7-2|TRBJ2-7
CASSLDWIGKYEQYF
TGTGCCAGCAGCTTAGATTGGATAGGGAAGTACGAGCAGTACTTC
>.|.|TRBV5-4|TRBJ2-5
CASRGEETQYF
TGTGCCAGCCGCGGCGAAGAGACCCAGTACTTC
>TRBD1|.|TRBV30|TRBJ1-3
CAWSGKGANTGNTIYF
TGTGCCTGGAGTGGGAAGGGGGCGAATACGGGAAACACCATATATTTT
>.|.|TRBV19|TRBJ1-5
CASSILRESNQPQHF
TGTGCCAGTAGTATACTCAGGGAGAGCAATCAGCCCCAGCATTTT
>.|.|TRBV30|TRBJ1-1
CAWKIRAGRGNTEAFF
TGTGCCTGGAAAATAAGGGCGGGTAGAGGTAACACTGAAGCTTTCTTT
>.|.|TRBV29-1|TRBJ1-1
CSGLEGPRADTEAFF
TGCAGCGGCCTCGAGGGACCAAGGGCAGACACTGAAGCTTTCTTT
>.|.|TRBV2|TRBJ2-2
CASSSLGLINTGELFF
TGTGCCAGCAGTTCTCTGGGACTTATTAACACCGGGGAGCTGTTTTTT
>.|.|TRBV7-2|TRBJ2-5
CASSPQETQYF
TGTGCCAGCAGCCCACAAGAGACCCAGTACTTC
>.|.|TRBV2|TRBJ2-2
CASRTRGPGELFF
TGTGCCAGCAGAACAAGAGGCCCCGGGGAGCTGTTTTTT
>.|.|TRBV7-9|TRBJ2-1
CASSLRQSYNEQFF
TGTGCCAGCAGCCTTCGACAGTCCTACAATGAGCAGTTCTTC
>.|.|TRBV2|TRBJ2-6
CASRTESSGANVLTF
TGTGCCAGCAGGACAGAGAGCTCTGGGGCCAACGTCCTGACTTTC
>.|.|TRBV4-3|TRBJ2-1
CASSRIGDNNEQFF
TGCGCCAGCAGCCGGATAGGGGATAACAATGAGCAGTTCTTC
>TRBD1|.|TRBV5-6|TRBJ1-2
CASSPGTEYGYTF
TGTGCCAGCAGCCCTGGGACAGAGTATGGCTACACCTTC
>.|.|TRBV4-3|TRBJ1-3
CASSHGSGNTIYF
TGCGCCAGCAGCCACGGTTCTGGAAACACCATATATTTT
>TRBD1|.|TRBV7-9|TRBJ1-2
CASSLDRGGYGYTF
TGTGCCAGCAGCTTGGACAGGGGCGGCTATGGCTACACCTTC
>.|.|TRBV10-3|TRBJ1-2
CAISGDRNYGYTF
TGTGCCATCAGCGGCGACAGGAACTATGGCTACACCTTC
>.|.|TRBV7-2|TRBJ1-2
CASSLGSGAPSYGYTF
TGTGCCAGCAGCCTTGGTTCCGGGGCACCGTCATATGGCTACACCTTC
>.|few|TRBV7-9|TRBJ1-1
CASSSTTETVLAFF
TGTGCCAGCAGCTCCACGACTGAGACAGTCTTAGCTTTCTTT
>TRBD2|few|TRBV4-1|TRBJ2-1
CASSQVLAGGPNEQFF
TGCGCCAGCAGCCAAGTTCTAGCGGGGGGGCCCAATGAGCAGTTCTTC
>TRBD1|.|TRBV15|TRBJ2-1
CATTPDRGRNNEQFF
TGTGCCACCACCCCGGACAGGGGGCGGAACAATGAGCAGTTCTTC
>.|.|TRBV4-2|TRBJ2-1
CASSQDLRGSYNEQFF
TGTGCCAGCAGCCAAGATCTAAGGGGGAGTTACAATGAGCAGTTCTTC
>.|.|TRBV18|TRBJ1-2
CASSPQADYGYTF
TGTGCCAGCTCACCACAGGCAGACTATGGCTACACCTTC
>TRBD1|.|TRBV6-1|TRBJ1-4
CATAPGTDNEKLFF
TGTGCCACTGCGCCCGGGACAGATAATGAAAAACTGTTTTTT
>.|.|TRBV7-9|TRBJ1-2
CASSLGGLRSGYTF
TGTGCCAGCAGCTTAGGCGGTCTAAGGAGTGGCTACACCTTC